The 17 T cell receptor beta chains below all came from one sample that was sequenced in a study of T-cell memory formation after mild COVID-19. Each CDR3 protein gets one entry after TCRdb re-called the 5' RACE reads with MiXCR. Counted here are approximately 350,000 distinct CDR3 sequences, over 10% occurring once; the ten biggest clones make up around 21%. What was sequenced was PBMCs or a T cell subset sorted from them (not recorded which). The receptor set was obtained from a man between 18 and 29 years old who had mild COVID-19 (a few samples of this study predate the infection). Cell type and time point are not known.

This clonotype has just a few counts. CDR3 sequence reads: CASSYDRGRSPLHF. CDR3 coding DNA: TGTGCCAGCAGTTACGACAGGGGCCGCTCACCCCTCCACTTT. The chain couples TRBV6-5 to TRBJ1-6; the match to TRBD1 covers 8 bases. Germline V gene lookup returns CDR1 MNHEY and CDR2 SVGAGI. This CDR3 has 14 amino acids. V trimming: 2 bases; J trimming: 10 bases; junction bases outside the gene matches: 4.

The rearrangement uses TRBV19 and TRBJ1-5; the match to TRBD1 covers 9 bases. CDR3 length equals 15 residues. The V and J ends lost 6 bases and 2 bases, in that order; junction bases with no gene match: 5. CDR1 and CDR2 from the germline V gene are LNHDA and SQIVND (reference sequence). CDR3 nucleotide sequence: TGTGCCAGTAGCCTACAGGGGGCGGGCAATCAGCCCCAGCATTTT. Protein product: CASSLQGAGNQPQHF. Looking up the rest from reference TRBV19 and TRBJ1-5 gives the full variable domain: DGGITQSPKYLFRKEGQNVTLSCEQNLNHDAMYWYRQDPGQGLRLIYYSQIVNDFQKGDIAEGYSVSREKKESFPLTVTSAQKNPTAFYLCASSLQGAGNQPQHFGDGTRLSIL.

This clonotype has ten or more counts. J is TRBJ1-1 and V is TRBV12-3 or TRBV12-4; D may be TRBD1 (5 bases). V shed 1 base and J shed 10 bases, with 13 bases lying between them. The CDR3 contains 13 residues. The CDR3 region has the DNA TGTGCCAGCAGTTTAGATCCGGGGCTAGGAGCTTTCTTT. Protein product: CASSLDPGLGAFF.

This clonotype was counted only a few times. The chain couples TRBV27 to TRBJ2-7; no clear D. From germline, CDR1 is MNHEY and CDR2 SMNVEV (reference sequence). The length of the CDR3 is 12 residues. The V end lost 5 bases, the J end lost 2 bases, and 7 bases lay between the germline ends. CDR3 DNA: TGTGCCAGCAGTCGCTATCCCTACGAGCAGTACTTC. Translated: CASSRYPYEQYF.

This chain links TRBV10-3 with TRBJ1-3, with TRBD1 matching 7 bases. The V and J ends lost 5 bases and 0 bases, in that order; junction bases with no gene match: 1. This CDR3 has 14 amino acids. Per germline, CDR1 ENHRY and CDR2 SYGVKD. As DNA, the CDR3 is TGTGCCATCAGTTACAGGGGCTCTGGAAACACCATATATTTT. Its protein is CAISYRGSGNTIYF.

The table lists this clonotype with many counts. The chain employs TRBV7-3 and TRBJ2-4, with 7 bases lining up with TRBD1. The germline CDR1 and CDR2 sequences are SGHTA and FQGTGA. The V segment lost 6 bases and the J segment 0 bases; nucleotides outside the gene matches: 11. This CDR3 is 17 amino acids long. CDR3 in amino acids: CASRPGQSPLAKNIQYF. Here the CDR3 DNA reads TGTGCCAGCAGACCGGGACAGTCCCCACTAGCCAAAAACATTCAGTACTTC.

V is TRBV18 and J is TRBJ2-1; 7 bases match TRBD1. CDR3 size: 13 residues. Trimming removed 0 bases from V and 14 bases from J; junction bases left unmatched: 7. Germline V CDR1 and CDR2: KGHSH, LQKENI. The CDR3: CASSPPGQSREFF. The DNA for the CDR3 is TGTGCCAGCTCACCACCGGGACAGAGTCGTGAGTTCTTC.

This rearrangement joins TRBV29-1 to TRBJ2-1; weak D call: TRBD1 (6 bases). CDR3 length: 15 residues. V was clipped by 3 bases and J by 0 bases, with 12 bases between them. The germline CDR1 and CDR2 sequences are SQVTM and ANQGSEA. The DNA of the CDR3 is TGCAGCGTTGAGCAGGGGAAAAGCTCCTACAATGAGCAGTTCTTC. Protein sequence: CSVEQGKSSYNEQFF.

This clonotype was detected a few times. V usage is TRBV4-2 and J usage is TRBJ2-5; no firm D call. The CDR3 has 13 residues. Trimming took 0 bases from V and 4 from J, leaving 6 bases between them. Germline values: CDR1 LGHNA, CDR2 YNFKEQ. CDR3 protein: CASSQDFPETQYF. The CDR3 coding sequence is TGTGCCAGCAGCCAAGACTTCCCAGAGACCCAGTACTTC.

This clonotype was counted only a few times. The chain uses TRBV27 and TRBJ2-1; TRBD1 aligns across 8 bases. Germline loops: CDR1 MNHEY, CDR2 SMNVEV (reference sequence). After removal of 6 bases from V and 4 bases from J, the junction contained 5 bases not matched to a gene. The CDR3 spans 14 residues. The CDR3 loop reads CASSHRTGYNEQFF. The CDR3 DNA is TGTGCCAGCAGCCACCGGACAGGGTACAATGAGCAGTTCTTC.

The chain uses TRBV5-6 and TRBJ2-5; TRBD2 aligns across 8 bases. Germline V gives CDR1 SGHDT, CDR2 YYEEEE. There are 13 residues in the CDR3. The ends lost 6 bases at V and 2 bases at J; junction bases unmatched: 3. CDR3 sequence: CASTRLAQETQYF. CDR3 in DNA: TGTGCCAGCACCAGACTAGCGCAAGAGACCCAGTACTTC.

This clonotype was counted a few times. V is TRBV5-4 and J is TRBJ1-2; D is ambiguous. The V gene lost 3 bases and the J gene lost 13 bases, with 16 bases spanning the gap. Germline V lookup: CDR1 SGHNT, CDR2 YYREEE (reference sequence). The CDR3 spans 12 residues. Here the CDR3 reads CASSSGDGFITF. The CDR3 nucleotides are TGTGCCAGCAGCTCGGGCGACGGGTTTATCACCTTC.

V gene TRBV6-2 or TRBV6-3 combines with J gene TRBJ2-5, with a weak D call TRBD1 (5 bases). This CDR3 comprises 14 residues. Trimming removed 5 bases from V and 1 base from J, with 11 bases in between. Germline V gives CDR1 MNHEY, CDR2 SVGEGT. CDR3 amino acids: CASSTPTVQETQYF. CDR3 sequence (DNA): TGTGCCAGCAGTACACCGACAGTCCAAGAGACCCAGTACTTC.

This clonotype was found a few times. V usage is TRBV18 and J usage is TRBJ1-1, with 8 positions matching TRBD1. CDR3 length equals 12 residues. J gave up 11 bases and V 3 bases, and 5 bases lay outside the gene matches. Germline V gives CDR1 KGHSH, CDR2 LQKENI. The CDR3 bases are TGTGCCAGCTCACCGACAGGGGATTACGCTTTCTTT. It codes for CASSPTGDYAFF. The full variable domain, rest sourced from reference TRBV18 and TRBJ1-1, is NAGVMQNPRHLVRRRGQEARLRCSPMKGHSHVYWYRQLPEEGLKFMVYLQKENIIDESGMPKERFSAEFPKEGPSILRIQQVVRGDSAAYFCASSPTGDYAFFGQGTRLTVV.

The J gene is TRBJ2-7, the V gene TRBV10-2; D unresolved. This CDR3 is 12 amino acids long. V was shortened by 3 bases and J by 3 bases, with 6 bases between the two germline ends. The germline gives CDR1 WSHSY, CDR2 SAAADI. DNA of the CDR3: TGCGCCAGCAGTGACAGGATCTACGAGCAGTACTTC. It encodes CASSDRIYEQYF.

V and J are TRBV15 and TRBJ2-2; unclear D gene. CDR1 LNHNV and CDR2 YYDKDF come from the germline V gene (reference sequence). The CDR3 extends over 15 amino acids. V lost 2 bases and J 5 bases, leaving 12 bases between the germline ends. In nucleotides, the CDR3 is TGTGCCACCAGCAGAACCACACGGGTTACCGGGGAGCTGTTTTTT. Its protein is CATSRTTRVTGELFF. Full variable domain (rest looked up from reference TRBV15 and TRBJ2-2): DAMVIQNPRYQVTQFGKPVTLSCSQTLNHNVMYWYQQKSSQAPKLLFHYYDKDFNNEADTPDNFQSRRPNTSFCFLDIRSPGLGDTAMYLCATSRTTRVTGELFFGEGSRLTVL.

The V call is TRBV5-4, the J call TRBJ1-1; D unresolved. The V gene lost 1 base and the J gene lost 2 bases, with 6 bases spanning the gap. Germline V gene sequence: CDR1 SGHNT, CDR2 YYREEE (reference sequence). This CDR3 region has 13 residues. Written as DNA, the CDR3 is TGTGCCAGCAGCTTGTTTGACAACACTGAAGCTTTCTTT. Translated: CASSLFDNTEAFF.